Below, one T cell receptor beta chain is given with its context. Its target is unknown. With the Oncomine TCR Beta short-read assay, DNA from cultured CD4+ T cells was sequenced. TCRdb recomputed calls from the PCR reads with MiXCR, one row per CDR3 protein. The sample holds fewer than 20,000 distinct CDR3 sequences, roughly 42% seen once. This entry is derived from a study of vaccination and CD4 T cells after COVID-19. Turning to the study itself: Post-vaccine sampling followed dose two by a median 72 days (range 14 to 241).

The treatment is: approximately nine-day PBMC culture with coronavirus spike peptide pools or control peptides (ViraFEST assay). With peptide pools, ViraFEST first expanded antigen-specific T cells and afterwards sequenced their TCRs. Trimming took 5 bases from V and 8 from J, leaving 21 bases between them. The CDR3 length is 15 residues. Germline V gene sequence: CDR1 LNHDA, CDR2 SQIVND (reference sequence). Study-wide results and limits: Post-infection sampling omitted early timepoints and covered relatively few convalescent patients. The study found that a median about 87% of reactive clones in convalescent patients appeared only post-vaccination.

This clonotype originated in a human donor who had recovered from COVID-19. The chain couples TRBV19 to TRBJ1-2; possibly TRBD1 for D (5 bases). Sequencing was performed on CD4+ T cells from blood, cultured in vitro, taken before SARS-CoV-2 vaccination. The CDR3 reads CASSRQGPGGVGYTF. In DNA, the CDR3 is TGTGCCAGTAGTCGTCAGGGCCCAGGAGGGGTAGGCTACACCTTC.